This T cell receptor (beta chain) was sequenced during a study of T cells in localized non-small cell lung cancer. Study conclusions and caveats: It was uninvolved adjacent lung that showed the highest T cell clonality, exceeding tumor. With higher T cell density in blood came longer overall survival. It remains possible that heterogeneity exists, since only one tumor region was sequenced.

TCRdb keeps only in-frame clones here, not all; method: immunoSEQ multiplex PCR. This sample has 52,000 or so clones, with 80% to 90% found just once. Comment on this clone: Its specificity is unknown.

The CDR3 spans 19 residues. The V gene is TRBV21-1, the J gene TRBJ1-2. TRBV21-1 is noted as a pseudogene. The receptor's source is a male donor at least 60 years old with stage III squamous cell lung carcinoma. Source: peripheral blood, taken before any cancer treatment. The CDR3 loop reads CASSKVWGSREEKYYGYTF. In DNA form, the CDR3 reads TGTGCCAGCAGCAAAGTTTGGGGGTCCAGGGAAGAAAAATACTATGGCTACACCTTC.